This T cell receptor beta chain is drawn from a study of radiotherapy plus CTLA-4 blockade in lung cancer. The CDR3 is 17 amino acids. J was trimmed by 8 bases and V by 6 bases; bases with no gene match: 18. The germline CDR1 and CDR2 sequences are WSHSY and SAAADI. Findings and caveats of the study: After radiotherapy and ipilimumab, tumor-derived clones expanded in peripheral blood. Interferon-beta, together with early blood T cell clone dynamics, reportedly best predicted response.

The protocol was immunoSEQ multiplex PCR, while the TCRdb copy is restricted to in-frame clones and leaves out a portion. The sample includes some 60,000 clones, around 79% seen only once; the top ten take 16%. This clone was seen a single time. Its target is unknown. This material consisted of peripheral blood, taken from a patient treated with radiotherapy plus ipilimumab. The chain combines TRBV10-2 with TRBJ1-2; TRBD1 aligns across 10 bases. The TCR originated in a human donor with non-small cell lung cancer who had a complete response to radiotherapy plus ipilimumab. The CDR3 DNA is TGCGCCAGCAGGGGAGCGCCGACAGGGGGCGAATTTTGGGGCTACACCTTC. Translating gives CASRGAPTGGEFWGYTF.